These 29 T cell receptor beta chains were sequenced from one sample in a study of HIV-infected patients and healthy controls. Around 450 ng RNA was reverse transcribed with alpha and beta constant-region primers. Alpha and beta chain libraries were made separately by chain-specific third strand synthesis with multiplexing indices. TCRdb reanalysed the 5' RACE reads using MiXCR and keeps one entry per CDR3 protein. The table records thousands of distinct CDR3 sequences, 8% to 9.5% of them present only once. Roughly three months, about 14 weeks, into antiretroviral therapy, follow-up blood was collected. No cell fractionation was done, so the repertoire covers all unsorted peripheral blood T cells. The material was blood, obtained during antiretroviral therapy. All receptors derive from an adult with HIV infection.

By share, this clonotype ranks as medium-sized. This sequence joins TRBV12-3 or TRBV12-4 and TRBJ2-7; tentatively, D is TRBD2 (5 bases). This CDR3 is built from 14 residues. V was trimmed by 4 bases and J by 11 bases, leaving 21 bases between them. The CDR3: CASSWSLRWRLKYF. DNA of the CDR3: TGTGCCAGCAGTTGGTCTCTTCGGTGGAGGCTAAAGTACTTC.

A few counts support this clonotype. The rearrangement links TRBV3-1 to TRBJ2-1, with D unresolved. Germline V gene lookup returns CDR1 LGHDT and CDR2 YNNKEL (reference sequence). This CDR3 has 13 amino acids. V shed 1 base and J shed 16 bases, with 17 bases lying between them. This chain's CDR3 is CASSQARRPGFFF. The CDR3 coding sequence is TGTGCCAGCAGCCAAGCTCGTCGACCTGGCTTTTTCTTC.

Relative to its sample, this clonotype is medium-sized. The V gene is TRBV20-1, the J gene TRBJ1-2; D ambiguous. Germline CDR1 reads DFQATT; CDR2 reads SNEGSKA (reference sequence). V lost 4 bases and J lost 8, with 5 bases in between. The CDR3 is made up of 9 amino acids. CDR3 DNA sequence: TGCAGTGCTAATACCGGCTACACCTTC. Translation: CSANTGYTF.

This clonotype was seen ten or more times. The chain couples TRBV7-2 to TRBJ2-4, with TRBD1 matching over 11 bases. In germline, CDR1 is SGHTA, CDR2 FQGNSA. J lost 6 bases, V lost 5 bases, and 9 bases had no gene match. This CDR3 spans 16 amino acids. CDR3 in amino acids: CASSPRRTGGGNIQYF. The CDR3 DNA is TGTGCCAGCAGCCCACGTCGGACAGGGGGCGGAAACATTCAGTACTTC.

This clonotype is deemed medium-sized. Here the CDR3 reads CASSYYTGTFGDEQYF. The CDR3 DNA follows: TGTGCCAGCAGCTATTACACCGGGACATTTGGGGACGAGCAGTACTTC. The chain has TRBV7-8 and TRBJ2-7, with D perhaps TRBD1 (6 bases). The CDR3 sequence is 16 residues long. Trimming took off 4 bases at V and 5 bases at J, with 21 bases between the two ends. The germline CDR1 and CDR2 sequences are SGHVS and FQNEAQ.

This clonotype is termed medium-sized. This chain connects TRBV7-3 to TRBJ2-3, with 7 bases matching TRBD1. Trimming at V came to 5 bases and at J to 0 bases, leaving 5 bases not matched to a gene. CDR1 SGHTA and CDR2 FQGTGA come from the germline V gene. The CDR3 consists of 15 residues. CDR3 sequence: CASSPLGQSTDTQYF. Written as DNA, the CDR3 is TGTGCCAGCAGCCCGCTGGGACAGAGCACAGATACGCAGTATTTT. Full variable domain (remainder filled in from reference TRBV7-3 and TRBJ2-3): GAGVSQTPSNKVTEKGKYVELRCDPISGHTALYWYRQSLGQGPEFLIYFQGTGAADDSGLPNDRFFAVRPEGSVSTLKIQRTERGDSAVYLCASSPLGQSTDTQYFGPGTRLTVL.

This clonotype counts as medium-sized. The chain carries TRBV15 and TRBJ1-4, with D unresolved. V was cut by 1 base and J by 8 bases, with 8 bases left in between. This CDR3 is 13 amino acids long. Germline lookup yields CDR1 LNHNV and CDR2 YYDKDF (reference sequence). The CDR3 loop is CATSRVGGEKLFF. The CDR3 region has the DNA TGTGCCACCAGCAGAGTTGGCGGAGAAAAACTGTTTTTT.

This clonotype was seen ten or more times. The V call is TRBV5-1, the J call TRBJ2-5; a weak D match, TRBD1 (6 bases). Germline values: CDR1 SGHRS, CDR2 YFSETQ. V lost 2 bases and J 2 bases, leaving 10 bases between the germline ends. This CDR3 spans 14 amino acids. For the CDR3, the DNA is TGCGCCAGCAGCTTACAGGGTGGGCAAGAGACCCAGTACTTC. Translated, it gives CASSLQGGQETQYF.

There are many counts of this clonotype. This chain uses TRBV11-3 with TRBJ1-1; 7 bases are shared with TRBD1. There are 13 residues in the CDR3. Germline CDR1 SGHNT, CDR2 YENEEA. Trimming at V came to 1 base and at J to 8 bases, leaving 4 bases not matched to a gene. CDR3 coding DNA: TGTGCCAGCAGCTTAGGCCAGGGGGGAGAAGCTTTCTTT. As protein: CASSLGQGGEAFF.

The chain is built from TRBV5-4 and TRBJ2-3; D possibly corresponds to TRBD1 (6 bases). The CDR3 has 15 residues. CDR1 is SGHNT and CDR2 is YYREEE in the germline V gene (reference sequence). V lost 0 bases and J lost 5, with 13 bases in between. CDR3 in amino acids: CASSLAQGGLDTQYF. The CDR3 nucleotides are TGTGCCAGCAGCTTGGCACAGGGTGGTTTAGATACGCAGTATTTT.

This sequence joins TRBV10-3 and TRBJ2-6; the D gene is possibly TRBD2 (6 bases). Trimming removed 8 bases from V and 0 bases from J, with 14 bases in between. Germline-derived CDR1 and CDR2 are ENHRY and SYGVKD. The CDR3 contains 16 residues. Here the CDR3 DNA reads TGTGCCATCTGGGGGGACCTTCCCTCTGGGGCCAACGTCCTGACTTTC. The encoded protein is CAIWGDLPSGANVLTF.

The sample holds many counts of this clonotype. The J gene is TRBJ2-5, the V gene TRBV3-1; D is uncertain. Germline loops: CDR1 LGHDT, CDR2 YNNKEL (reference sequence). V lost 1 base to trimming and J lost 12 bases, with 9 bases between them. CDR3 length: 11 amino acids. CDR3 coding DNA: TGTGCCAGCAGCCAAGCAGCAGAAAAGTACTTC. Translated: CASSQAAEKYF.

This clonotype has only a few counts. This chain joins TRBV5-6 and TRBJ2-7; D perhaps matches TRBD2 (6 bases). This CDR3 is 16 amino acids long. Germline CDR1 is SGHDT and CDR2 is YYEEEE. Trimming pared 4 bases from V and 1 base from J, leaving 18 bases between. Here the CDR3 reads CASSPYARDGSYEQYF. For the CDR3, the DNA is TGTGCCAGCAGCCCATATGCGCGGGACGGATCCTACGAGCAGTACTTC.

Sample share makes this clonotype medium-sized. The chain employs TRBV6-5 and TRBJ2-3; D possibly matches TRBD1 or TRBD2 (6 bases each). The CDR3 is made up of 13 amino acids. Germline CDR1 is MNHEY and CDR2 is SVGAGI. Trimming pared 6 bases from V and 5 bases from J, leaving 12 bases between. As DNA, the CDR3 is TGTGCCAGCAGGGAAGGGGGGATAGATACGCAGTATTTT. Translated: CASREGGIDTQYF.

This clonotype is labeled as medium-sized (0.01 to 0.1%). The chain carries TRBV7-9 and TRBJ2-7, with 9 bases aligning to TRBD2. CDR1 SEHNR and CDR2 FQNEAQ come from the germline V gene (reference sequence). The CDR3 runs 14 residues. V dropped 4 bases and J dropped 5; count of bases not matched to a gene: 6. CDR3 DNA sequence: TGTGCCAGCAGCTCCCCGGGACTAGCACACGAGCAGTACTTC. It yields the protein CASSSPGLAHEQYF.

The chain links TRBV18 to TRBJ2-5; perhaps TRBD1 as D (8 bases). Germline V gives CDR1 KGHSH, CDR2 LQKENI. Trimming stripped 2 bases from V and 4 bases from J, with 14 bases between. This CDR3 region has 15 residues. The DNA of the CDR3 is TGTGCCAGCTCACCATTGAGCGGGACAGGAGAGACCCAGTACTTC. This sequence encodes CASSPLSGTGETQYF.

This clonotype was observed at least ten times. This rearrangement joins TRBV7-9 to TRBJ2-2, with TRBD2 matching 8 bases. V shed 3 bases and J 1 base; nucleotides not matched to a gene: 4. The CDR3 extends over 16 amino acids. Germline CDR1 SEHNR, CDR2 FQNEAQ (reference sequence). This CDR3 reads CASSLAGTRNTGELFF. The CDR3 region has the DNA TGTGCCAGCAGCTTGGCAGGGACTAGGAACACCGGGGAGCTGTTTTTT.

This clonotype is medium-sized by share. This sequence joins TRBV27 and TRBJ2-7, with 9 bases lining up with TRBD1. CDR3 length: 15 amino acids. Trimming removed 3 bases from V and 4 bases from J; junction bases left unmatched: 7. CDR1 and CDR2 (germline): MNHEY, SMNVEV (reference sequence). This chain's CDR3 is CASSFSGQGVYEQYF. The CDR3 nucleotides read TGTGCCAGCAGTTTCTCGGGACAGGGAGTATACGAGCAGTACTTC.

This clonotype was counted only a few times. The chain combines TRBV10-3 with TRBJ2-1, with no clear D. The CDR3 is 13 residues long. Trimming removed 0 bases at V and 9 bases at J, with 9 bases between. The germline CDR1 and CDR2 sequences are ENHRY and SYGVKD. The CDR3 sequence: CAISESSTSEQFF. The CDR3 DNA reads TGTGCCATCAGTGAGTCGAGCACAAGTGAGCAGTTCTTC.

Judged by abundance, this clonotype is medium-sized. The V call is TRBV12-3 or TRBV12-4, the J call TRBJ2-1; D might be TRBD1 or TRBD2, each matching 6 bases. V shed 6 bases and J shed 3 bases, with 18 bases lying between them. CDR3 size: 16 residues. In DNA, the CDR3 is TGTGCCAGCAGGTCTACCCTAGGGGGAGGCTACAATGAGCAGTTCTTC. Its translation is CASRSTLGGGYNEQFF.

This clonotype was seen repeatedly, ten times or more. V and J are TRBV10-1 and TRBJ1-2; no definite D call. Between the trimmed V and J ends, which lost 1 base and 3 bases, there was a span of 12 bases. CDR1 WNHNN and CDR2 SYGVQD come from the germline V gene (reference sequence). The CDR3 contains 15 residues. CDR3 in amino acids: CASSEYSGGDYGYTF. In nucleotides, the CDR3 is TGCGCCAGCAGTGAGTATTCTGGAGGAGACTATGGCTACACCTTC.

The V call is TRBV6-6, the J call TRBJ2-7, with 7 bases aligning to TRBD1. The germline V gene encodes CDR1 MNHNY and CDR2 SVGAGI (reference sequence). This CDR3 has 12 amino acids. Trimming at V came to 6 bases and at J to 5 bases, leaving 4 bases not matched to a gene. In nucleotides, the CDR3 is TGTGCCAGCAGACCCGGGACAGACGAGCAGTACTTC. Its translation is CASRPGTDEQYF.

The chain combines TRBV20-1 with TRBJ2-3; D ambiguous. The CDR3 sequence is 12 residues long. Trimming left V 6 bases short and J 7 bases short, with 14 bases between. Germline V lookup: CDR1 DFQATT, CDR2 SNEGSKA (reference sequence). Written as DNA, the CDR3 is TGCAGTGCGCGAACAGTGGATTATACGCAGTATTTT. This gives the protein CSARTVDYTQYF.

The sample holds many counts of this clonotype. V gene TRBV13 combines with J gene TRBJ2-1; no firm D call. Germline V gene lookup returns CDR1 PRHDT and CDR2 FYEKMQ (reference sequence). The CDR3 totals 13 residues. V was pared by 4 bases and J by 4 bases, with 8 bases between. The CDR3: CASSYSGYNEQFF. DNA of the CDR3: TGTGCCAGCAGCTACTCAGGTTACAATGAGCAGTTCTTC.

This clonotype was observed many times. V and J are TRBV7-9 and TRBJ1-1; no reliable D call. The ends were cut back, 3 bases at V and 6 bases at J, with 2 bases in the middle. Looked up from germline, CDR1 is SEHNR and CDR2 is FQNEAQ (reference sequence). CDR3 length: 10 residues. The CDR3 DNA reads as TGTGCCAGCAGCTTCCCTGAAGCTTTCTTT. It yields the protein CASSFPEAFF.

This clonotype was detected many times. The chain uses TRBV12-3 or TRBV12-4 and TRBJ1-1; D remains unclear. The CDR3 sequence is 13 residues long. V lost 2 bases to trimming and J lost 1 base, with 5 bases between them. CDR3 loop: CASSLQQNTEAFF. The CDR3 bases are TGTGCCAGCAGTTTACAACAGAACACTGAAGCTTTCTTT.

This clonotype appeared a few times. The chain links TRBV5-1 to TRBJ1-1, with 8 bases that match TRBD1. The CDR3 loop spans 14 amino acids. From germline, CDR1 is SGHRS and CDR2 YFSETQ. The J segment lost 1 base and the V segment lost 3 bases, leaving 2 bases of the junction unmatched. CDR3 in amino acids: CASSSGTGNTEAFF. DNA of the CDR3: TGCGCCAGCAGCTCTGGGACAGGGAACACTGAAGCTTTCTTT.

The table lists this clonotype with many counts. The rearrangement uses TRBV3-1 and TRBJ2-1; D possibly corresponds to TRBD2 (6 bases). There are 16 residues in the CDR3. V gave up 0 bases and J gave up 0 bases, with 9 bases separating them. Germline-derived CDR1 and CDR2 are LGHDT and YNNKEL (reference sequence). DNA of the CDR3: TGTGCCAGCAGCCAAGATCGGGGGAGCTCCTACAATGAGCAGTTCTTC. It encodes CASSQDRGSSYNEQFF.

This clonotype was observed at least ten times. V and J are TRBV2 and TRBJ1-1; 8 nucleotides align to TRBD1. The V gene's germline CDR1 is SNHLY and CDR2 FYNNEI. The CDR3 length is 16 residues. The V segment lost 5 bases and the J segment 2 bases; nucleotides outside the gene matches: 10. DNA for the CDR3: TGTGCCAGCAGTCTGGACAGGGTGGATCGTAACACTGAAGCTTTCTTT. It encodes CASSLDRVDRNTEAFF.